Below are 4 T cell receptor beta chains sequenced from a single sample in a study of blood T cell repertoires in COVID-19. The data were produced by immunoSEQ multiplex PCR, yet TCRdb's version contains in-frame clones alone and is incomplete. Of 100,000 to 150,000 clones in the sample, about 83% are singletons; the top ten hold approximately 5.3%. Specimen: peripheral blood. Receptors were obtained from a human donor in a cohort sampled during active COVID-19.

This clone was detected only once. The gene calls are TRBV6-2 or TRBV6-3 and TRBJ1-2; TRBD1 matches 11 bases. The CDR3 is made up of 15 amino acids. CDR1 and CDR2 (germline): MNHEY, SVGEGT. Trimming took 2 bases from V and 8 from J; bases not matched to a gene: 7. The chain's CDR3 is CASSYTGTGGRGYTF. CDR3 in DNA: TGTGCCAGCAGTTACACTGGGACAGGGGGACGAGGCTACACCTTC.

The chain carries TRBV20-1 and TRBJ2-1; D remains ambiguous. This CDR3 spans 11 amino acids. Trimming removed 8 bases from V and 10 bases from J, with 15 bases in between. Germline loops: CDR1 DFQATT, CDR2 SNEGSKA (reference sequence). CDR3 nucleotides: TGCAGTCCGACAAAGATCCGGGAGCAGTTCTTC. It specifies CSPTKIREQFF.

This clone has more than one count but fewer than ten. The chain uses TRBV5-5 and TRBJ2-7; possibly TRBD1 for D (5 bases). CDR3 size: 12 residues. Germline V lookup: CDR1 SGHKS, CDR2 YYEKEE (reference sequence). Deletions cut 2 bases from V and 5 bases from J, with 8 bases between. The CDR3 DNA sequence: TGTGCCAGCAGCTTCTCAGGGCACGAGCAGTACTTC. Protein sequence: CASSFSGHEQYF.

The V gene is TRBV6-5, the J gene TRBJ2-7; D is uncertain. The CDR3 length is 14 residues. V was clipped by 2 bases and J by 2 bases, with 10 bases between them. The germline gives CDR1 MNHEY, CDR2 SVGAGI. The CDR3 reads CASSYSGLPYEQYF. The CDR3 DNA sequence: TGTGCCAGCAGTTACAGTGGCTTACCCTACGAGCAGTACTTC.